This T cell receptor beta chain was sequenced during a study of T cell responses to AZD1222 COVID-19 vaccine. Whole-study results and caveats: Recipients of two AZD1222 doses showed rising Spike-specific TCR breadth and depth. The donor group comprised mostly white British people and more females; the analysis possibly underestimated clonal diversity. It was only after the peak T cell response that any repertoires were sampled.

Produced via immunoSEQ multiplex PCR; TCRdb's table is partial and in-frame only. Among tens of thousands of clones listed, around nine tenths were seen once. Germline V gene lookup returns CDR1 SGHRS and CDR2 YFSETQ. Trimming cost V 0 bases and J 3 bases; bases outside gene matches: 2. The CDR3 sequence is 15 residues long. Remarks on this clone: Its antigen is unidentified.

The sequence derives from an adult in good health. Sequencing was performed on peripheral blood, taken on day 0 of AZD1222 vaccination. The genes are TRBV5-1 and TRBJ2-2; TRBD1 matches at 7 bases. The CDR3 region is CASSLETGYTGELFF. The CDR3 coding sequence is TGCGCCAGCAGCTTGGAGACAGGGTACACCGGGGAGCTGTTTTTT.